What follows are 19 T cell receptor beta chains derived from one specimen sequenced in a study of blood T cell repertoires in COVID-19. Assay: immunoSEQ multiplex PCR; the TCRdb copy retains only in-frame clones and omits some. This sample has around 110,000 clones, with about three quarters found just once. Source material: peripheral blood. These receptors were collected from a man older than 75 with COVID-19, enrolled during active disease.

This clone was counted once. V and J are TRBV28 and TRBJ1-2; a possible D gene is TRBD1 (6 bases). Germline V gives CDR1 MDHEN, CDR2 SYDVKM. Between the trimmed V and J ends, which lost 5 bases and 4 bases, there was a span of 11 bases. The CDR3 is 13 amino acids. CDR3 coding DNA: TGTGCCAGCAGTGAGGGGGAGGGCTATGGCTACACCTTC. This translates into CASSEGEGYGYTF.

The chain recombines TRBV5-1 with TRBJ2-7; 8 bases map to TRBD1. V was pared by 1 base and J by 2 bases, with 5 bases of the junction left unmatched. This CDR3 comprises 15 residues. The germline V gene encodes CDR1 SGHRS and CDR2 YFSETQ. CDR3 sequence (DNA): TGCGCCAGCAGCTTGACTGGACAGGGCCCCTACGAGCAGTACTTC. As protein: CASSLTGQGPYEQYF.

The chain couples TRBV30 to TRBJ1-3; 8 bases agree with TRBD1. V was clipped by 6 bases and J by 4 bases; unmatched bases: 2. This CDR3 comprises 12 residues. Per germline, CDR1 GTSNPN and CDR2 SVGIG (reference sequence). The CDR3 nucleotides are TGTGCCTGCTGGACAGGGGGAAACACCATATATTTT. Its protein product is CACWTGGNTIYF.

The chain uses TRBV28 and TRBJ2-1; maybe TRBD1 (6 bases). The CDR3 is made up of 15 amino acids. V gave up 6 bases and J gave up 3 bases, with 15 bases separating them. The germline gives CDR1 MDHEN, CDR2 SYDVKM. CDR3 nucleotides: TGTGCCAGCAGACCGGAAGGGGGATTCTACAATGAGCAGTTCTTC. Amino acids: CASRPEGGFYNEQFF.

J is TRBJ2-5 and V is TRBV9; D is perhaps TRBD1 (5 bases). CDR1 is SGDLS, CDR2 YYNGEE, per germline. The CDR3 contains 13 residues. V lost 3 bases to trimming and J lost 5 bases, with 11 bases between them. The CDR3 DNA reads as TGTGCCAGCAGCGCAGGGTGGCAGGAGACCCAGTACTTC. Protein sequence: CASSAGWQETQYF.

V usage is TRBV24-1 and J usage is TRBJ2-3; maybe TRBD1 (6 bases). CDR3 size: 15 residues. CDR1 and CDR2 (germline): KGHDR, SFDVKD. V was shortened by 4 bases and J by 2 bases, with 12 bases between the two germline ends. DNA of the CDR3: TGTGCCACCAGTGACCCCCGGGACACCACAGATACGCAGTATTTT. This sequence encodes CATSDPRDTTDTQYF.

Comment on this clone: Mismatch with germline at one junction end may stem from a read error. The chain is built from TRBV15 and TRBJ1-5, with 7 bases aligning to TRBD1. Germline V gene data show CDR1 as LNHNV and CDR2 as YYDKDF (reference sequence). CDR3 size: 16 residues. CDR3 nucleotide sequence: TGTGCCACCAGCCGAGATGCAGGGACAGCAAATCAGCCCCAGCATTTT. It codes for CATSRDAGTANQPQHF.

The chain recombines TRBV15 with TRBJ2-5; D remains unclear. CDR1 is LNHNV and CDR2 is YYDKDF in the germline V gene (reference sequence). Between the trimmed V and J ends, which lost 0 bases and 4 bases, there was a span of 6 bases. The CDR3 contains 13 residues. The CDR3 reads CATSRDPGETQYF. For the CDR3, the DNA is TGTGCCACCAGCAGAGATCCCGGAGAGACCCAGTACTTC.

This clone showed up just a few times. V usage is TRBV6-1 and J usage is TRBJ1-2; 9 bases map to TRBD1. Germline V gene lookup returns CDR1 MNHNS and CDR2 SASEGT. Trimming at V came to 4 bases and at J to 5 bases, leaving 11 bases not matched to a gene. CDR3 length: 16 residues. The CDR3 region has the DNA TGTGCCAGCAGTGTCATGTTGATGGGACAGGGTTATGGCTACACCTTC. Protein sequence: CASSVMLMGQGYGYTF.

This clone was seen once. The chain recombines TRBV19 with TRBJ1-1, with 7 bases identical to TRBD1. There are 14 residues in the CDR3. The trim removed 5 bases at V and 0 bases at J, leaving 3 bases unmatched. Germline V lookup: CDR1 LNHDA, CDR2 SQIVND (reference sequence). The DNA of the CDR3 is TGTGCCAGTAGTTACGACAGGGTGAACACTGAAGCTTTCTTT. As protein: CASSYDRVNTEAFF.

This chain uses TRBV19 with TRBJ2-3; the match to TRBD2 covers 9 bases. The CDR3 sequence is 18 residues long. V shed 6 bases and J 1 base; nucleotides not matched to a gene: 14. The germline gives CDR1 LNHDA, CDR2 SQIVND (reference sequence). CDR3 DNA sequence: TGTGCCAGTAGCTATAGAGGGGCCGTAGCGGGGGGCACAGATACGCAGTATTTT. The encoded protein is CASSYRGAVAGGTDTQYF.

The V gene is TRBV10-3, the J gene TRBJ2-3, with TRBD2 as a possible D gene (5 bases). Trimming took 8 bases from V and 6 from J, leaving 12 bases between them. Germline values: CDR1 ENHRY, CDR2 SYGVKD. The CDR3 spans 12 residues. The CDR3 DNA reads TGTGCCATCGGCACCGGAGGCGATACGCAGTATTTT. Its protein is CAIGTGGDTQYF.

This chain uses TRBV10-3 with TRBJ2-2; a weak D match, TRBD2 (5 bases). The CDR3 extends over 12 amino acids. Germline V lookup: CDR1 ENHRY, CDR2 SYGVKD. The germline V and J ends were trimmed by 7 bases and 7 bases, with 10 bases remaining between them. The DNA of the CDR3 is TGTGCCATCAAGTCCGACTACGGGGAGCTGTTTTTT. Amino acids: CAIKSDYGELFF.

The V and J genes are TRBV6-5 and TRBJ2-7; TRBD1 might be the D (6 bases). Trimming took 4 bases from V and 10 from J, leaving 17 bases between them. The CDR3 spans 13 residues. Germline CDR1 reads MNHEY; CDR2 reads SVGAGI. CDR3 sequence (DNA): TGTGCCAGCAGTTTCCGGGACACCGGTGTTCAGTACTTC. Amino acids: CASSFRDTGVQYF.

The rearrangement joins TRBV7-3 to TRBJ2-2; 8 bases are a match to TRBD1. CDR1 and CDR2 (germline): SGHTA, FQGTGA. After removal of 0 bases from V and 7 bases from J, the junction contained 10 bases not matched to a gene. The CDR3 covers 17 residues. The CDR3 loop is CASSLTRDRIGGGELFF. The CDR3 nucleotides read TGTGCCAGCAGCTTAACGAGGGACAGGATTGGTGGCGGGGAGCTGTTTTTT.

The chain carries TRBV19 and TRBJ2-4, with 9 nucleotides matching TRBD1. Germline CDR1 LNHDA, CDR2 SQIVND (reference sequence). There are 13 residues in the CDR3. The V segment lost 7 bases and the J segment 4 bases; nucleotides outside the gene matches: 2. CDR3 DNA: TGTGCCAGTATGGGGACAGGGAAAAACATTCAGTACTTC. Translation: CASMGTGKNIQYF.

The chain links TRBV14 to TRBJ2-7, with D possibly matching TRBD1 (6 bases). V was cut by 4 bases and J by 1 base, with 11 bases left in between. Germline CDR1 reads SGHDN; CDR2 reads FVKESK. This CDR3 has 14 residues. The CDR3, as DNA: TGTGCCAGCAGCCGTTGGGGGACATCCTACGAGCAGTACTTC. This sequence encodes CASSRWGTSYEQYF.

The sample holds one count of this clone. This rearrangement joins TRBV6-5 to TRBJ1-1, with 9 bases aligning to TRBD1. This CDR3 has 14 residues. Germline V gene sequence: CDR1 MNHEY, CDR2 SVGAGI. J gave up 2 bases and V 7 bases, and 5 bases lay outside the gene matches. CDR3 DNA sequence: TGTGCCAGCACCGGGACAGGGAAAAACACTGAAGCTTTCTTT. Translating it yields CASTGTGKNTEAFF.

The chain has TRBV5-1 and TRBJ2-2, with 8 bases matching TRBD1. The CDR3 has 16 residues. Per the germline V gene, CDR1 is SGHRS and CDR2 is YFSETQ. V shed 4 bases, J shed 5 bases, and the junction held 10 bases outside the gene matches. The CDR3 region has the DNA TGCGCCAGCAGCGAAACCTCAGGGGGCGTTACCGGGGAGCTGTTTTTT. As protein: CASSETSGGVTGELFF. Supplemented by reference TRBV5-1 and TRBJ2-2, the full variable domain reads KAGVTQTPRYLIKTRGQQVTLSCSPISGHRSVSWYQQTPGQGLQFLFEYFSETQRNKGNFPGRFSGRQFSNSRSEMNVSTLELGDSALYLCASSETSGGVTGELFFGEGSRLTVL.